There are a few counts of the clone carrying this T cell receptor (beta chain). The data originate from a study of T cells in Graves' hyperthyroidism and ophthalmopathy. V lost 6 bases, J lost 6 bases, and 5 bases stayed unmatched. CDR3 length equals 14 residues. Germline assignment: CDR1 SGHAT and CDR2 FQDESV (reference sequence). TCR beta CDR3 regions were amplified from RNA transcripts. The primer set for the first-round RT-PCR of the TCR CDR3 was HTBI. TCRdb reanalysed the multiplex PCR reads using MiXCR and keeps one entry per CDR3 protein. Among approximately 700,000 distinct CDR3 sequences listed, roughly 45% were seen once.

The clonotype comes from an adult man with Graves' disease, either hyperthyroidism or ophthalmopathy (not recorded which). This chain uses TRBV11-1 with TRBJ1-6; TRBD1 matches at 7 bases. The sample taken for sequencing was peripheral blood or thyroid tissue (not recorded which). Here the CDR3 DNA reads TGTGCCAGCAGGGAGACAGGGTTTAATTCACCCCTCCACTTT. This codes for CASRETGFNSPLHF.